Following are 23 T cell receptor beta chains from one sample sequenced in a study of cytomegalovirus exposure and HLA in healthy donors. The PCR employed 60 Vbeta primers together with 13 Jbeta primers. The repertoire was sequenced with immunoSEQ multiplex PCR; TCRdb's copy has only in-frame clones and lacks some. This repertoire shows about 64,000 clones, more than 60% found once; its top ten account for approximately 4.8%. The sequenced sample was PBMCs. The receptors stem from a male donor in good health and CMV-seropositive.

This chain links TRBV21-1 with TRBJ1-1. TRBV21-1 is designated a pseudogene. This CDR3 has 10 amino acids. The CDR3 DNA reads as TGTGCCAGCATTAGCACTGAAGCTTTCTTT. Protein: CASISTEAFF.

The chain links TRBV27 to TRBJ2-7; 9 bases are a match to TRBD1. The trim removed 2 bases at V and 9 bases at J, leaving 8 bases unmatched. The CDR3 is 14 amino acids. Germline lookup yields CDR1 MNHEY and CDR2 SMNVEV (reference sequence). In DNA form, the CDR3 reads TGTGCCAGCAGTTTAGAAACCACAGGGGGCAGGCAGTACTTC. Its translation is CASSLETTGGRQYF.

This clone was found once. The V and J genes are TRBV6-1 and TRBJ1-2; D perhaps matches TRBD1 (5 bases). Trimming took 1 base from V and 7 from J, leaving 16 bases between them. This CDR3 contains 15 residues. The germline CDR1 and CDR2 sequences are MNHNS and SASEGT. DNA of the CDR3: TGTGCCAGCAGTGAAGGCGGGGGAGGAAGCGCTGGCTACACCTTC. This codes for CASSEGGGGSAGYTF.

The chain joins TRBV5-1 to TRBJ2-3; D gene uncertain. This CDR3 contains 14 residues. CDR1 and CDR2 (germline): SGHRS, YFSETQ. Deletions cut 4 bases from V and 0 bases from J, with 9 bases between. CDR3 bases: TGCGCCAGCAGCGTAGCTGACAGCACAGATACGCAGTATTTT. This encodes CASSVADSTDTQYF.

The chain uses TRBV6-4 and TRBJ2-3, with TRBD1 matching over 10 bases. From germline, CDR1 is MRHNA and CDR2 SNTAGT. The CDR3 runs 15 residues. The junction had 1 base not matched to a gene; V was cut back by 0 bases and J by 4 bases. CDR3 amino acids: CASSDSTGGPDTQYF. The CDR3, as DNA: TGTGCCAGCAGTGACTCGACAGGGGGCCCAGATACGCAGTATTTT.

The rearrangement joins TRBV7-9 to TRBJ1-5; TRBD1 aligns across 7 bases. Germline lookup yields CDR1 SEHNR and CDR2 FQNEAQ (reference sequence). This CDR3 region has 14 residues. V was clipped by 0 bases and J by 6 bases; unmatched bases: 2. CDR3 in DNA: TGTGCCAGCAGCTTAGCGCAGGGGGTTCAGCCCCAGCATTTT. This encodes CASSLAQGVQPQHF.

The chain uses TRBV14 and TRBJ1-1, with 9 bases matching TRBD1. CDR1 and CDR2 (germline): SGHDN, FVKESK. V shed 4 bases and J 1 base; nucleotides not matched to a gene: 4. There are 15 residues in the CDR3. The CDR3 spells CASSRLTGGNTEAFF. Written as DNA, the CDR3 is TGTGCCAGCAGCCGACTGACAGGGGGGAACACTGAAGCTTTCTTT.

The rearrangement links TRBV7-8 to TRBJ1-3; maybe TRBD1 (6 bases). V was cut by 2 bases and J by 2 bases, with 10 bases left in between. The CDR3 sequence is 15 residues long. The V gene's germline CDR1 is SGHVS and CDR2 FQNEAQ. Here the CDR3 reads CASSLTAGAGNTIYF. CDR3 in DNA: TGTGCCAGCAGCTTAACGGCAGGGGCTGGAAACACCATATATTTT.

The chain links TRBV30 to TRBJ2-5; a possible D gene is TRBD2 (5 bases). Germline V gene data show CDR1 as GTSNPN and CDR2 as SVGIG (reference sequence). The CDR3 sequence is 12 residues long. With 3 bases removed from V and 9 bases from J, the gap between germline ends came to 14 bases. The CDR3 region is CAWSAGQSAQYF. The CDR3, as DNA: TGTGCCTGGAGCGCGGGCCAATCGGCCCAGTACTTC.

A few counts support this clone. The CDR3 nucleotides read TGTGCCAGCAGCCAAGATTGGGGGGACGAGCAGTACTTC. Its translation is CASSQDWGDEQYF. The chain joins TRBV4-2 to TRBJ2-7; D might be TRBD2 (6 bases). The CDR3 runs to 13 residues. CDR1 is LGHNA and CDR2 is YNFKEQ in the germline V gene. V lost 0 bases to trimming and J lost 5 bases, with 8 bases between them.

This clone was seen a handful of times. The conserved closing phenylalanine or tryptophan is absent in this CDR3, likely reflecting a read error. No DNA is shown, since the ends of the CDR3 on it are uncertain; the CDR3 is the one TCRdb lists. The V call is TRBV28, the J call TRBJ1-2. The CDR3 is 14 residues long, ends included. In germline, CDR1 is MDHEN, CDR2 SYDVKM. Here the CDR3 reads CASSLSVRGFRYFG.

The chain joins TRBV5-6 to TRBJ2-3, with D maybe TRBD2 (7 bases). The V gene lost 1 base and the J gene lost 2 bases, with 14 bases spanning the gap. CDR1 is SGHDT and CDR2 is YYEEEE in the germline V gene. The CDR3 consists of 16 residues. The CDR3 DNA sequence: TGTGCCAGCAGCTTGCAGGGGAGGGGGATCACAGATACGCAGTATTTT. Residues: CASSLQGRGITDTQYF.

CDR3 in amino acids: CASRRTSGGPFTQYF. CDR3 sequence (DNA): TGTGCCAGCAGAAGGACTAGCGGGGGGCCTTTTACCCAGTACTTC. The chain is built from TRBV2 and TRBJ2-5, with 14 bases that match TRBD2. The germline V gene encodes CDR1 SNHLY and CDR2 FYNNEI. The J segment lost 8 bases and the V segment lost 6 bases, leaving 8 bases of the junction unmatched. CDR3 length equals 15 residues.

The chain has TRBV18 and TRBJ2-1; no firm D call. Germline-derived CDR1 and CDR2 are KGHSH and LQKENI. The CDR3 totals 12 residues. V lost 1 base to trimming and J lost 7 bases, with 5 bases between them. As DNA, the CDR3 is TGTGCCAGCTCACCACTCCGGAATGAGCAGTTCTTC. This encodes CASSPLRNEQFF.

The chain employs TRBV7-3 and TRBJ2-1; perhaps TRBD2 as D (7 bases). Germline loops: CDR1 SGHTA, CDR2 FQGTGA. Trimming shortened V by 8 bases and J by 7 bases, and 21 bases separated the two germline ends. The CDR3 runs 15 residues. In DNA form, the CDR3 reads TGTGCCAGCGGGCCGGCGTCGGGGGGCAGGAATGAGCAGTTCTTC. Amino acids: CASGPASGGRNEQFF.

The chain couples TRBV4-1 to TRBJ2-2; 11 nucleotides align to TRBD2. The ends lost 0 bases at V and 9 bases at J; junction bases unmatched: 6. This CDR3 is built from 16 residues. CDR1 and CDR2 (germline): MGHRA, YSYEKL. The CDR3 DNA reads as TGCGCCAGCAGCCAAGAGGCTAGCGGGGGGCACCGGGAGCTGTTTTTT. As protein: CASSQEASGGHRELFF.

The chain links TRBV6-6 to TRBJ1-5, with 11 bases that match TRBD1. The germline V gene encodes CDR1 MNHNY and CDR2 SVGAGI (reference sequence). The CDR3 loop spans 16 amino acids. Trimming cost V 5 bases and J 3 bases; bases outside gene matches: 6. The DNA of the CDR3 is TGTGCCAGCAGTACCGGGACAGGGGGTTTCAATCAGCCCCAGCATTTT. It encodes CASSTGTGGFNQPQHF.

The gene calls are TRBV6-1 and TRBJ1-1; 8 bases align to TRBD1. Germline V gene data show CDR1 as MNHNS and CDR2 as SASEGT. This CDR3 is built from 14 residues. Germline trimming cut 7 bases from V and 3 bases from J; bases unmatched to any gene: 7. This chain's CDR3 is CASTLSTGDTEAFF. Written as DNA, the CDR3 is TGTGCCAGCACCCTATCGACAGGGGACACTGAAGCTTTCTTT.

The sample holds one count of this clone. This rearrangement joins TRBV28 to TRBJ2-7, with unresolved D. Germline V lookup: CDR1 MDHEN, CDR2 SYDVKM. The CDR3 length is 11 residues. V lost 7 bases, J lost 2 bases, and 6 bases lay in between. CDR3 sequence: CASTQAYEQYF. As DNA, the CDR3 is TGTGCCAGCACTCAGGCCTACGAGCAGTACTTC.

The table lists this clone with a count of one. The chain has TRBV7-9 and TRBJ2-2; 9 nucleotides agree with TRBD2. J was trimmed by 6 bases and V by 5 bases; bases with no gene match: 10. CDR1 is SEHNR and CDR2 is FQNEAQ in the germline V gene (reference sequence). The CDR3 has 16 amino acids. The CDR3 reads CASSRRSGGLAGELFF. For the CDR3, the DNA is TGTGCCAGCAGCCGCCGGAGCGGGGGGTTGGCCGGGGAGCTGTTTTTT.

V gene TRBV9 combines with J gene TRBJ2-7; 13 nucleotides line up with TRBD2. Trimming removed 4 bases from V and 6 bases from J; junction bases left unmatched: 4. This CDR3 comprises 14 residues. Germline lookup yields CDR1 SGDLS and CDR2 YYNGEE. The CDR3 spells CASSITSGGAEQYF. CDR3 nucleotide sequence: TGTGCCAGCAGCATCACTAGCGGGGGGGCCGAGCAGTACTTC.

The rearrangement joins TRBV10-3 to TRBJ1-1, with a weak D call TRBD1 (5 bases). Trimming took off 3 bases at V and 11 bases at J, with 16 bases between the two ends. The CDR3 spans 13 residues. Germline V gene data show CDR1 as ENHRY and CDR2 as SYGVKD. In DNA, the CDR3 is TGTGCCATCAGTGATGAATTTCAGGGATCTGCTTTCTTT. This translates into CAISDEFQGSAFF.

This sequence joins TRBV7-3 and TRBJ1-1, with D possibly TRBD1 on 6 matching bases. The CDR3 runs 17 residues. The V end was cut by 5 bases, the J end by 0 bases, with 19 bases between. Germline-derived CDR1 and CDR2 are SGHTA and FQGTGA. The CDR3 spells CASSPGEGGPMNTEAFF. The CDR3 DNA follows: TGTGCCAGCAGCCCAGGGGAGGGGGGCCCCATGAACACTGAAGCTTTCTTT. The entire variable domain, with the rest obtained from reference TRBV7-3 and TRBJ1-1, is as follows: GAGVSQTPSNKVTEKGKYVELRCDPISGHTALYWYRQSLGQGPEFLIYFQGTGAADDSGLPNDRFFAVRPEGSVSTLKIQRTERGDSAVYLCASSPGEGGPMNTEAFFGQGTRLTVV.